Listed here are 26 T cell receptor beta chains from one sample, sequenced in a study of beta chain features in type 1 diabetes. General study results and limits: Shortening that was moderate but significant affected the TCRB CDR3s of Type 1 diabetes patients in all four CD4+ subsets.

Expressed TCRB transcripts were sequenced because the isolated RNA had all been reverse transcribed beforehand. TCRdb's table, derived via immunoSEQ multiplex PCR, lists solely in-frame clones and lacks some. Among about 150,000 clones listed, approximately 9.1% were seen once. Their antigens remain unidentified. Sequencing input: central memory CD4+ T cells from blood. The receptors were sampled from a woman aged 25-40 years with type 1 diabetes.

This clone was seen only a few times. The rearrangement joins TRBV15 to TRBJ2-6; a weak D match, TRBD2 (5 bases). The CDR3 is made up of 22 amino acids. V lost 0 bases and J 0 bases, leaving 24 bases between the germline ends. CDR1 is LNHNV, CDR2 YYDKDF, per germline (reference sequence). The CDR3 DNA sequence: TGTGCCACCAGCAGAGATGTGCGAAGCGGCTCGTCGGAGAGCTCTGGGGCCAACGTCCTGACTTTC. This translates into CATSRDVRSGSSESSGANVLTF.

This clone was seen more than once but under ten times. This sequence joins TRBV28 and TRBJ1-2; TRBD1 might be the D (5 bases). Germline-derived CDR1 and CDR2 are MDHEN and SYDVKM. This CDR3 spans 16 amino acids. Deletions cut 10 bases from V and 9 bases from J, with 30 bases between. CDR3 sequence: CATLDGGKPGIGSYTF. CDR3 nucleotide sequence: TGTGCCACCCTGGATGGGGGGAAGCCCGGGATAGGGAGCTACACCTTC.

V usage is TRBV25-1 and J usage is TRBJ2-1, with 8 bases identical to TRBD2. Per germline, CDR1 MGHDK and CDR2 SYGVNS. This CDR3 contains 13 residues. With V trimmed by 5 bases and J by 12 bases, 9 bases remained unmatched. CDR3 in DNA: TGTGCCAGCAGTCTAGCGGGTGCAGGTGTGCAGTTCTTC. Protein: CASSLAGAGVQFF.

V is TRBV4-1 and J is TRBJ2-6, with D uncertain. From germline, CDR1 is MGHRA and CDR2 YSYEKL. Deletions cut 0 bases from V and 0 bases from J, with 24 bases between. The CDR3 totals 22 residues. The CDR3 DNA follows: TGCGCCAGCAGCCAAGATCATGAGGAGCTAAGCACCCTCATCTCTGGGGCCAACGTCCTGACTTTC. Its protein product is CASSQDHEELSTLISGANVLTF.

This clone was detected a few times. CDR3 DNA sequence: TGTGCCAGCAGCTACCGACAGGGGTCCTCCTACAATGAGCAGTTCTTC. It codes for CASSYRQGSSYNEQFF. The rearrangement uses TRBV7-9 and TRBJ2-1; 8 bases are shared with TRBD1. The V segment lost 4 bases and the J segment 0 bases; nucleotides outside the gene matches: 5. The CDR3 contains 16 residues. Germline CDR1 and CDR2: SEHNR and FQNEAQ (reference sequence). Full variable domain (remainder filled in from reference TRBV7-9 and TRBJ2-1): DTGVSQNPRHKITKRGQNVTFRCDPISEHNRLYWYRQTLGQGPEFLTYFQNEAQLEKSRLLSDRFSAERPKGSFSTLEIQRTEQGDSAMYLCASSYRQGSSYNEQFFGPGTRLTVL.

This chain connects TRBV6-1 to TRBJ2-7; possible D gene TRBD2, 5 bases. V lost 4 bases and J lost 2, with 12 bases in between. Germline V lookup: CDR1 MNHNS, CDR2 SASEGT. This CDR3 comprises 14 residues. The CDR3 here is CASSGRTGPYEQYF. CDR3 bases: TGTGCCAGCAGTGGGAGGACGGGTCCCTACGAGCAGTACTTC.

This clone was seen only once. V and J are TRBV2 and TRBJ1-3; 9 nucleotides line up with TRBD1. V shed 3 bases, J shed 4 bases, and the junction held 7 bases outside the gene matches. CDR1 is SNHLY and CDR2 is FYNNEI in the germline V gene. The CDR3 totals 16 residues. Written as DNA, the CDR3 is TGTGCCAGCAGTGACGATTCGGGACAGGGCGGAAACACCATATATTTT. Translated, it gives CASSDDSGQGGNTIYF.

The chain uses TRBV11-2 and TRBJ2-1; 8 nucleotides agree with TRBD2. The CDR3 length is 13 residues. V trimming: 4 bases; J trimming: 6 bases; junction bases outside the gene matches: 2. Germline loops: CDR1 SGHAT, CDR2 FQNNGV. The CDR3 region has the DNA TGTGCCAGCAGCTGGACTAGCCTCAATGAGCAGTTCTTC. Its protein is CASSWTSLNEQFF. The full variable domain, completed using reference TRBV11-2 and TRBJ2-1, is EAGVAQSPRYKIIEKRQSVAFWCNPISGHATLYWYQQILGQGPKLLIQFQNNGVVDDSQLPKDRFSAERLKGVDSTLKIQPAKLEDSAVYLCASSWTSLNEQFFGPGTRLTVL.

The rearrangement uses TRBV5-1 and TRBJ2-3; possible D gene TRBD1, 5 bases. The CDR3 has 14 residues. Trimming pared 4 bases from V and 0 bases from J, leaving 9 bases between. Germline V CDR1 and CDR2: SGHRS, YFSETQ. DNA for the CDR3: TGCGCCAGCAGCCCGACAGCTAGCACAGATACGCAGTATTTT. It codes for CASSPTASTDTQYF.

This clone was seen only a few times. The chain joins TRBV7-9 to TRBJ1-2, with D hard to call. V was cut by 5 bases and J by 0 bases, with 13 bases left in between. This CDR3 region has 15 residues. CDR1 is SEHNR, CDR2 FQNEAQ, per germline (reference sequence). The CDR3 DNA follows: TGTGCCAGCAGCGGGCAGGTTAATTCTAACTATGGCTACACCTTC. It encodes CASSGQVNSNYGYTF.

CDR3 protein: CASSLRLDTQYF. In DNA form, the CDR3 reads TGTGCCAGCAGCTTGAGGCTGGATACGCAGTATTTT. The chain joins TRBV11-2 to TRBJ2-3; D gene uncertain. This CDR3 is 12 amino acids long. V lost 3 bases to trimming and J lost 6 bases, with 7 bases between them. In germline, CDR1 is SGHAT, CDR2 FQNNGV.

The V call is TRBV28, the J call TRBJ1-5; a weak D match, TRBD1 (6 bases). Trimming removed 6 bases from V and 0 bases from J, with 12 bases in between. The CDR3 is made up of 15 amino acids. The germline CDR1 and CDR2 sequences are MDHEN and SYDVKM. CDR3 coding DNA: TGTGCCAGCAGGACCGGGACATATAGCAATCAGCCCCAGCATTTT. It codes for CASRTGTYSNQPQHF. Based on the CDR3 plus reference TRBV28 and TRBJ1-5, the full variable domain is DVKVTQSSRYLVKRTGEKVFLECVQDMDHENMFWYRQDPGLGLRLIYFSYDVKMKEKGDIPEGYSVSREKKERFSLILESASTNQTSMYLCASRTGTYSNQPQHFGDGTRLSIL.

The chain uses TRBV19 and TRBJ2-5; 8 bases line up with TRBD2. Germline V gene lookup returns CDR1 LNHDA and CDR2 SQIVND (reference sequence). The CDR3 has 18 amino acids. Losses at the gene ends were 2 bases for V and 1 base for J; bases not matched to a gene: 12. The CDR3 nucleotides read TGTGCCAGTAGTATAAGGGGAGGAGGTAGCGGGGTCCAAGAGACCCAGTACTTC. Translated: CASSIRGGGSGVQETQYF.

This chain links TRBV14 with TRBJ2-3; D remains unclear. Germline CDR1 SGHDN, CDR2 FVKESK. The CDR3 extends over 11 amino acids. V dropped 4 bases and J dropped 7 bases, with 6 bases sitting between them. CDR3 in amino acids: CASSLSYTQYF. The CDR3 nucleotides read TGTGCCAGCAGCCTCAGTTATACGCAGTATTTT.

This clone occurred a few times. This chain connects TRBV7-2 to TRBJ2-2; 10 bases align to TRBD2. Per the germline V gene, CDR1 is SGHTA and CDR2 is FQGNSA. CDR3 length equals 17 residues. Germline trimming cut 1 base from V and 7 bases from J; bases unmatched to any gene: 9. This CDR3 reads CASSLVGLAGDGGELFF. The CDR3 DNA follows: TGTGCCAGCAGCTTAGTTGGTCTAGCGGGAGATGGCGGGGAGCTGTTTTTT.

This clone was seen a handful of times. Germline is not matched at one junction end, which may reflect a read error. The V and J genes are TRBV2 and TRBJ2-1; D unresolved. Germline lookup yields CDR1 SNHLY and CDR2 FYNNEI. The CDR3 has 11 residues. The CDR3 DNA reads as TGTGCCAGCAGGGAAGGGCTAGTGCAGTTCTTC. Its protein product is CASREGLVQFF.

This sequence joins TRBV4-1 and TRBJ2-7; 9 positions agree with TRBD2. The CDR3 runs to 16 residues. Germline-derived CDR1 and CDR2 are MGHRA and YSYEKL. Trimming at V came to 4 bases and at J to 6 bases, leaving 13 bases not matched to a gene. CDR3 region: CASSLRGGRAGGEQYF. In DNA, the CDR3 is TGCGCCAGCAGCCTCCGTGGCGGGAGGGCTGGCGGCGAGCAGTACTTC.

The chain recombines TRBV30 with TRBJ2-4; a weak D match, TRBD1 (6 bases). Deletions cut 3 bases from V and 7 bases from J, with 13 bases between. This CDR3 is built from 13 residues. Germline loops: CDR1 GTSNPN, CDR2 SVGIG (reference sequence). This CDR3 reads CAWSQGLSNIQYF. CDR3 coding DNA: TGTGCCTGGAGCCAGGGGTTGAGTAACATTCAGTACTTC.

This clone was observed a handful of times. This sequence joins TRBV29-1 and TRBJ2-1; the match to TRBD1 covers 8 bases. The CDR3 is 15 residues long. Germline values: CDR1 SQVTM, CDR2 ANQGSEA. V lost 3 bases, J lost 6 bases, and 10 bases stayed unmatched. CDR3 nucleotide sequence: TGCAGCGTTGACCCTGGGGCAGGGGGCTCCAATGAGCAGTTCTTC. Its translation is CSVDPGAGGSNEQFF.

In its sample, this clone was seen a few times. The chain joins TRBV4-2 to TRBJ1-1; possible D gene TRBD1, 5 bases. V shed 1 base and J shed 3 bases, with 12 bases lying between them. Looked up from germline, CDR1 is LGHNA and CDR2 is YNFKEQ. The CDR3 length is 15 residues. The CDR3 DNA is TGTGCCAGCAGCCAAGTCTGGGGAGGGGACACTGAAGCTTTCTTT. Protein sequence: CASSQVWGGDTEAFF.

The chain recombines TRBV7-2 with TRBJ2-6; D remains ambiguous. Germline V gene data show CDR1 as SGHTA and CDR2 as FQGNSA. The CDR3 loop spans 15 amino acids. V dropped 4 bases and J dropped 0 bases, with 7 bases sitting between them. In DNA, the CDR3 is TGTGCCAGCAGCTCGCAGATCTCTGGGGCCAACGTCCTGACTTTC. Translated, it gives CASSSQISGANVLTF.

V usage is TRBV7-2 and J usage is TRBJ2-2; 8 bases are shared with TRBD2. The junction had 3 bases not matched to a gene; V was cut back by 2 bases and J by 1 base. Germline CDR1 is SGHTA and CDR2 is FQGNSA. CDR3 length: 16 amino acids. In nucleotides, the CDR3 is TGTGCCAGCAGCTTAAGCAGCGGGGGGAACACCGGGGAGCTGTTTTTT. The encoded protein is CASSLSSGGNTGELFF.

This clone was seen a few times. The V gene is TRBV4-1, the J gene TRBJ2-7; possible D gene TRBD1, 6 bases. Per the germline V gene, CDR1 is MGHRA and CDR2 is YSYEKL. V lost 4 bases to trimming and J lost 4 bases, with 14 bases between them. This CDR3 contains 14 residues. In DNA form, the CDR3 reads TGCGCCAGCAGCCCAGGGACACAATCGTACGAGCAGTACTTC. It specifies CASSPGTQSYEQYF.

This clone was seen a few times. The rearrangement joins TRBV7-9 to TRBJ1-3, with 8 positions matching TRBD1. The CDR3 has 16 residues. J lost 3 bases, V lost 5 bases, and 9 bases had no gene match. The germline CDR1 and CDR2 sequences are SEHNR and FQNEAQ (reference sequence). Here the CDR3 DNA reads TGTGCCAGCAGCGGCGGGACAGGATTAAATGGAAACACCATATATTTT. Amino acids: CASSGGTGLNGNTIYF.

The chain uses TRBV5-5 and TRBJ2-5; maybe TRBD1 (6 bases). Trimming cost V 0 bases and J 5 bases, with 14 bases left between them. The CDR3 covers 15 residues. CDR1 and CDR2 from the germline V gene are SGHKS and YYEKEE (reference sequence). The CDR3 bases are TGTGCCAGCAGCTTGGATGGGGGCGCCTATGAGACCCAGTACTTC. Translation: CASSLDGGAYETQYF.

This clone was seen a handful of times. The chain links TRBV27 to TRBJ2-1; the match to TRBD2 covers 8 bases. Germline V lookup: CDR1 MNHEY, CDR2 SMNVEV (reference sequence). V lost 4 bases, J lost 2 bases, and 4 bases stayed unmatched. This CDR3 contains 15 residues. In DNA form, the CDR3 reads TGTGCCAGCAGTTGGGGACTAGGAGCCTACAATGAGCAGTTCTTC. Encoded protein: CASSWGLGAYNEQFF.